The 14 T cell receptor beta chains below come from one sample, sequenced in a study of blood T cells in healthy people across ages. Then a second PCR, running about 6 to 11 cycles, was carried out with a sample-barcoded 5' primer and a J-beta primer mix. TCRdb re-analysed the 5' RACE reads in MiXCR, keeping a single row per CDR3 protein. The table has some 560,000 distinct CDR3 sequences, around 27% seen once. The sample was also reused in another study, on T cells of mothers and their children.

Material for sequencing was blood. These receptors were obtained from a boy younger than 10 in good health.

The chain couples TRBV2 to TRBJ2-1, with 7 bases lining up with TRBD2. CDR3 length: 13 amino acids. The V gene's germline CDR1 is SNHLY and CDR2 FYNNEI. For the CDR3, the DNA is TGTACTAGCGACCCTGGATTTTACAATGAGCAGTTCTTC. Residues: CTSDPGFYNEQFF.

The chain links TRBV12-5 to TRBJ2-2; D may match TRBD1 or TRBD2 (5 bases each). Trimming left V 3 bases short and J 7 bases short, with 24 bases between. CDR3 length: 18 residues. The germline gives CDR1 LGHNT, CDR2 FRNRAP. The CDR3 DNA reads as TGTGCTAGTGGTTTTTTGGTTCGGGCAGGGACGTTCGGCGGGGAGCTGTTTTTT. Amino acid sequence: CASGFLVRAGTFGGELFF.

V and J are TRBV25-1 and TRBJ2-5; 9 bases agree with TRBD2. Trimming cost V 1 base and J 5 bases; bases outside gene matches: 11. This CDR3 comprises 17 residues. Germline lookup yields CDR1 MGHDK and CDR2 SYGVNS. The CDR3 region has the DNA TGTGCCAGCAGTGAATCCGGTTGGGGGCGGGGGGGCGAGACCCAGTACTTC. This encodes CASSESGWGRGGETQYF. Full variable domain (missing parts from reference TRBV25-1 and TRBJ2-5): EADIYQTPRYLVIGTGKKITLECSQTMGHDKMYWYQQDPGMELHLIHYSYGVNSTEKGDLSSESTVSRIRTEHFPLTLESARPSHTSQYLCASSESGWGRGGETQYFGPGTRLLVL.

V and J are TRBV29-1 and TRBJ2-7; D perhaps matches TRBD1 (6 bases). V was clipped by 6 bases and J by 3 bases, with 18 bases between them. CDR1 SQVTM and CDR2 ANQGSEA come from the germline V gene. CDR3 length: 14 residues. The CDR3 is CSVLNPTGHYEQYF. The CDR3 DNA reads as TGCAGCGTCCTAAACCCGACAGGTCACTACGAGCAGTACTTC.

This clonotype was picked up a small number of times. The chain links TRBV2 to TRBJ2-5; tentatively, D is TRBD1 or TRBD2 (6 bases each). Trimming took 4 bases from V and 2 from J, leaving 14 bases between them. CDR3 length equals 15 residues. Germline-derived CDR1 and CDR2 are SNHLY and FYNNEI. The CDR3 bases are TGTGCCAGCAGTGCGGGGGCAGGTTATCAAGAGACCCAGTACTTC. This gives the protein CASSAGAGYQETQYF.

This clonotype was recorded a few times. J is TRBJ1-1 and V is TRBV29-1; D remains unclear. Deletions cut 8 bases from V and 4 bases from J, with 11 bases between. This CDR3 is built from 11 residues. Germline-derived CDR1 and CDR2 are SQVTM and ANQGSEA. CDR3 region: CSSFRGTEAFF. In DNA form, the CDR3 reads TGCAGCTCATTCCGGGGCACTGAAGCTTTCTTT.

This clonotype was seen a handful of times. V gene TRBV6-1 combines with J gene TRBJ2-1; weak D call: TRBD2 (5 bases). The J call may be faulty, since TRBJ2-7 better matches the DNA end. This CDR3 has 14 amino acids. Germline values: CDR1 MNHNS, CDR2 SASEGT. Here the CDR3 DNA reads TGTGCCAGCAGTGACGGGGAGAGCTCCTACGAGCAGTACTTC. As protein: CASSDGESSYEQYF.

V is TRBV20-1 and J is TRBJ1-2, with unresolved D. V shed 4 bases and J shed 5 bases, with 14 bases lying between them. CDR1 and CDR2 from the germline V gene are DFQATT and SNEGSKA (reference sequence). The CDR3 has 13 amino acids. CDR3 amino acids: CSATDPLSYGYTF. CDR3 nucleotides: TGCAGTGCTACGGACCCTTTAAGTTATGGCTACACCTTC.

This clonotype has only a few counts. The chain has TRBV5-1 and TRBJ2-5, with D uncertain. The J call may be wrong; the DNA end is better matched by TRBJ2-7. There are 13 residues in the CDR3. From germline, CDR1 is SGHRS and CDR2 YFSETQ. The CDR3 DNA sequence: TGCGCCAGCAGCTTGGCCGGTGGTAACGAGCAGTACTTC. It specifies CASSLAGGNEQYF.

This clonotype was detected only a few times. V and J are TRBV7-9 and TRBJ1-4; maybe TRBD1 (6 bases). This CDR3 spans 16 amino acids. The V end lost 4 bases, the J end lost 4 bases, and 16 bases lay between the germline ends. Per germline, CDR1 SEHNR and CDR2 FQNEAQ (reference sequence). CDR3 DNA: TGTGCCAGCAGCTATACCTTACAGGGATTTAATGAAAAACTGTTTTTT. Encoded protein: CASSYTLQGFNEKLFF.

This sequence joins TRBV6-1 and TRBJ1-5, with 12 bases fitting TRBD1. The J segment lost 1 base and the V segment lost 6 bases, leaving 7 bases of the junction unmatched. Germline CDR1 and CDR2: MNHNS and SASEGT. This CDR3 spans 17 amino acids. The CDR3 DNA reads as TGTGCCAGCAGCACCGGGACAGGGGGCTGGAGCAATCAGCCCCAGCATTTT. Amino acid sequence: CASSTGTGGWSNQPQHF.

This clonotype came up once. The chain's CDR3 is CASSSAVGGCGYTF. The CDR3 region has the DNA TGTGCCAGCAGTTCGGCCGTAGGGGGCTGCGGCTACACCTTC. This rearrangement joins TRBV6-2 or TRBV6-3 to TRBJ1-2, with TRBD1 matching 7 bases. Per the germline V gene, CDR1 is MNHEY and CDR2 is SVGEGT. The CDR3 has 14 amino acids. With V trimmed by 4 bases and J by 8 bases, 10 bases remained unmatched.

In DNA form, the CDR3 reads TGTGCCAGCAGCGGAAAACAGGGGGCCGACACCGGGGAGCTGTTTTTT. Protein sequence: CASSGKQGADTGELFF. This sequence joins TRBV9 and TRBJ2-2; 9 bases are shared with TRBD1. Per germline, CDR1 SGDLS and CDR2 YYNGEE. The CDR3 runs to 16 residues. The V segment lost 3 bases and the J segment 3 bases; nucleotides outside the gene matches: 6.

V and J are TRBV6-1 and TRBJ1-1, with D possibly matching TRBD1 (5 bases). CDR1 and CDR2 (germline): MNHNS, SASEGT. This CDR3 has 13 residues. Trimming cost V 4 bases and J 7 bases, with 13 bases left between them. The DNA of the CDR3 is TGTGCCAGCAGTGTTCACAGAGGGGATGAAGCTTTCTTT. It translates to CASSVHRGDEAFF.